Following are 19 T cell receptor beta chains from one sample sequenced in a study of control samples from healthy donors and cancer patients. The data were produced by immunoSEQ multiplex PCR, yet TCRdb's version contains in-frame clones alone and is incomplete. Of 100,000 to 150,000 clones in the sample, more than 75% were seen once. The sequenced sample was blood. The source is a man in his forties in good health.

This sequence joins TRBV11-3 and TRBJ2-1; 10 bases are a match to TRBD1. This CDR3 contains 17 residues. Germline V gene data show CDR1 as SGHNT and CDR2 as YENEEA. Trimming removed 1 base from V and 6 bases from J; junction bases left unmatched: 9. The CDR3 region has the DNA TGTGCCAGCAGCTTAGGTGTGGGGACAGGGGAAGGCAATGAGCAGTTCTTC. Its translation: CASSLGVGTGEGNEQFF.

The chain links TRBV5-4 to TRBJ1-1, with D uncertain. The CDR3 totals 14 residues. Trimming removed 0 bases at V and 4 bases at J, with 10 bases between. Per the germline V gene, CDR1 is SGHNT and CDR2 is YYREEE (reference sequence). The DNA for the CDR3 is TGTGCCAGCAGCTTGGTTATCGGAGGCACTGAAGCTTTCTTT. This encodes CASSLVIGGTEAFF.

V is TRBV29-1 and J is TRBJ2-3; 11 bases are shared with TRBD2. This CDR3 contains 15 residues. V lost 4 bases, J lost 3 bases, and 6 bases stayed unmatched. In germline, CDR1 is SQVTM, CDR2 ANQGSEA. This chain's CDR3 is CSVGRTSGLTDTQYF. CDR3 nucleotide sequence: TGCAGCGTTGGCCGGACTAGCGGGTTAACAGATACGCAGTATTTT.

The chain combines TRBV12-2 with TRBJ2-2; TRBD1, the D gene given by the table, was not confirmed from the DNA. TRBV12-2 is a listed pseudogene. This CDR3 is 17 amino acids long. The CDR3 reads CASHIVGQGRNTGELFF. The CDR3 bases are TGTGCAAGTCACATAGTGGGACAGGGGCGAAACACCGGGGAGCTGTTTTTT.

The CDR3 bases are TGTGCCAGCAGCGTAGGTGGGACAGGGGGCAGGAAACTGTTTTTT. Translated, it gives CASSVGGTGGRKLFF. V is TRBV9 and J is TRBJ1-4; TRBD1 matches at 12 bases. The length of the CDR3 is 15 residues. Germline V gene sequence: CDR1 SGDLS, CDR2 YYNGEE. V lost 0 bases to trimming and J lost 11 bases; unmatched junction nucleotides: 5.

This chain joins TRBV4-3 and TRBJ2-3; no definite D call. CDR1 and CDR2 (germline): LGHNA, YSLEER. The CDR3 contains 14 residues. The V end was cut by 3 bases, the J end by 4 bases, with 11 bases between. CDR3 amino acids: CASSHLSPSDTQYF. CDR3 sequence (DNA): TGCGCCAGCAGCCACCTCTCCCCCTCAGATACGCAGTATTTT.

The rearrangement joins TRBV5-1 to TRBJ2-7; the match to TRBD1 covers 9 bases. CDR3 length: 15 amino acids. Per germline, CDR1 SGHRS and CDR2 YFSETQ. J was trimmed by 2 bases and V by 2 bases; bases with no gene match: 5. The CDR3 protein is CASSFNRDRAYEQYF. In nucleotides, the CDR3 is TGCGCCAGCAGCTTTAACCGGGACAGGGCCTACGAGCAGTACTTC.

The chain combines TRBV4-1 with TRBJ2-7, with D hard to call. The CDR3 contains 13 residues. CDR1 MGHRA and CDR2 YSYEKL come from the germline V gene. V gave up 3 bases and J gave up 2 bases, with 8 bases separating them. This chain's CDR3 is CASSQYSAYEQYF. DNA for the CDR3: TGCGCCAGCAGCCAGTACAGCGCCTACGAGCAGTACTTC.

Written as DNA, the CDR3 is TGTGCCAGCTCACCACCGGGTTCGGGGAACACTGAAGCTTTCTTT. The encoded protein is CASSPPGSGNTEAFF. This chain connects TRBV18 to TRBJ1-1; D not certain. V shed 0 bases and J shed 1 base, with 9 bases lying between them. The CDR3 spans 15 residues. CDR1 and CDR2 (germline): KGHSH, LQKENI.

This clone has a single count. V is TRBV30 and J is TRBJ1-4; D is uncertain. Between the trimmed V and J ends, which lost 2 bases and 0 bases, there was a span of 22 bases. The CDR3 loop spans 19 amino acids. CDR1 and CDR2 (germline): GTSNPN, SVGIG (reference sequence). The CDR3 region has the DNA TGTGCCTGGAGTCCCCTTGGGCGGGTGGCTCTTGCAACTAATGAAAAACTGTTTTTT. This sequence encodes CAWSPLGRVALATNEKLFF. Full variable domain (outside the CDR3, taken from reference TRBV30 and TRBJ1-4): SQTIHQWPATLVQPVGSPLSLECTVEGTSNPNLYWYRQAAGRGLQLLFYSVGIGQISSEVPQNLSASRPQDRQFILSSKKLLLSDSGFYLCAWSPLGRVALATNEKLFFGSGTQLSVL.

This clone appeared a single time. This CDR3 reads CASRLEVGQGNTEAFF. The CDR3 nucleotides are TGCGCCAGCCGCCTAGAGGTGGGACAGGGGAACACTGAAGCTTTCTTT. The V call is TRBV4-1, the J call TRBJ1-1; 9 nucleotides line up with TRBD1. The CDR3 loop spans 16 amino acids. Germline loops: CDR1 MGHRA, CDR2 YSYEKL. Trimming took 8 bases from V and 1 from J; bases not matched to a gene: 11.

The chain couples TRBV10-1 to TRBJ1-1; TRBD1 might be the D (5 bases). The V end was cut by 1 base, the J end by 7 bases, with 10 bases between. The germline V gene has CDR1 WNHNN and CDR2 SYGVQD (reference sequence). This CDR3 region has 13 residues. CDR3 protein: CASSEWRGGEAFF. The CDR3 DNA reads TGCGCCAGCAGTGAGTGGCGGGGGGGTGAAGCTTTCTTT.

This chain connects TRBV7-6 to TRBJ1-4; no firm D call. This CDR3 region has 17 residues. Germline V gene data show CDR1 as SGHVS and CDR2 as FNYEAQ. V lost 1 base and J 7 bases, leaving 19 bases between the germline ends. The CDR3 region has the DNA TGTGCCAGCAGCTTAGGCCCCCCCGGTCGTCTAGGTGAAAAACTGTTTTTT. Protein product: CASSLGPPGRLGEKLFF. Complete variable domain (other parts from reference TRBV7-6 and TRBJ1-4): GAGVSQSPRYKVTKRGQDVALRCDPISGHVSLYWYRQALGQGPEFLTYFNYEAQQDKSGLPNDRFSAERPEGSISTLTIQRTEQRDSAMYRCASSLGPPGRLGEKLFFGSGTQLSVL.

V and J are TRBV23-1 and TRBJ2-3; D remains unclear. TRBV23-1 belongs to the ORF category, with a function that is uncertain. CDR3 size: 14 residues. The germline V and J ends were trimmed by 0 bases and 4 bases, with 8 bases remaining between them. CDR3: CASSQSWVPDTQYF. CDR3 DNA sequence: TGCGCCAGCAGTCAATCGTGGGTCCCAGATACGCAGTATTTT.

The chain is built from TRBV20-1 and TRBJ2-1; D is uncertain. From germline, CDR1 is DFQATT and CDR2 SNEGSKA (reference sequence). This CDR3 contains 11 residues. Trimming removed 4 bases at V and 4 bases at J, with 5 bases between. The DNA of the CDR3 is TGCAGTGCTATGGTTTACAATGAGCAGTTCTTC. It encodes CSAMVYNEQFF.

V is TRBV11-3 and J is TRBJ1-4; TRBD1 is a possible D gene (5 bases). Per the germline V gene, CDR1 is SGHNT and CDR2 is YENEEA. There are 16 residues in the CDR3. Trimming removed 1 base from V and 0 bases from J, with 9 bases in between. The CDR3 is CASSLGGGATNEKLFF. CDR3 bases: TGTGCCAGCAGCTTAGGGGGCGGCGCAACTAATGAAAAACTGTTTTTT.

The V call is TRBV4-1, the J call TRBJ2-4; D unresolved. Trimming left V 1 base short and J 5 bases short, with 18 bases between. The CDR3 is 17 amino acids. The germline V gene encodes CDR1 MGHRA and CDR2 YSYEKL. CDR3 nucleotides: TGCGCCAGCAGCCAAGGGAGTGTTCCGCCCCTGGAAAACATTCAGTACTTC. Protein product: CASSQGSVPPLENIQYF.

The chain employs TRBV4-3 and TRBJ1-2, with a possible D match to TRBD1 (5 bases). Germline CDR1 LGHNA, CDR2 YSLEER. V was shortened by 9 bases and J by 4 bases, with 15 bases between the two germline ends. The CDR3 has 13 amino acids. CDR3 nucleotides: TGCGCCAGTCGAGGGGCGCAGGGCTATGGCTACACCTTC. Translated, it gives CASRGAQGYGYTF.

The genes are TRBV29-1 and TRBJ2-7; TRBD1 agrees at 7 bases. The length of the CDR3 is 12 residues. CDR1 is SQVTM, CDR2 ANQGSEA, per germline. V lost 7 bases and J lost 3; bases outside the gene matches: 6. Here the CDR3 reads CSARDSYYEQYF. The CDR3 DNA reads as TGCAGCGCCCGGGACAGTTACTACGAGCAGTACTTC.